Listed below are T cell receptor beta chains from one sample, sequenced in a study of blood T cell repertoires in COVID-19. Repertoires were generated with immunoSEQ multiplex PCR, while TCRdb's copy carries only in-frame clones and drops some. The sample shows approximately 240,000 clones, 85% to 95% of them seen only once. The sample consisted of PBMCs or T cells enriched from blood (not recorded which). These receptors came from a woman under 30 who had recovered from COVID-19. CDR3s include the opening cysteine and the closing phenylalanine or tryptophan. D genes are given only for firm matches. Some rows mark clone size as missing; the rest say once, few, many or name a class of expanded clone.

TRBD1	TRBV7-3	TRBJ1-3	once	TGTGCCAGCAGCAGGCGACAGGGCGGCTCTGCAAACACCATATATTTT	CASSRRQGGSANTIYF
.	TRBV5-6	TRBJ2-1	.	TGTGCCAGCAGCTTGGGACTCGGAGGCTCCTACAATGAGCAGTTCTTC	CASSLGLGGSYNEQFF
TRBD1	TRBV7-9	TRBJ2-7	.	TGTGCCAGCAGCTCCGGGACAGGGTCCTACGAGCAGTACTTC	CASSSGTGSYEQYF
.	TRBV13	TRBJ2-1	.	TGTGCCAGCAGCTTCTCTTGGCAGGCCTACAATGAGCAGTTCTTC	CASSFSWQAYNEQFF
TRBD1	TRBV29-1	TRBJ1-1	.	TGCAGCGCTCTTGTACAGGGGAGTAACACTGAAGCTTTCTTT	CSALVQGSNTEAFF
TRBD2	TRBV7-2	TRBJ2-7	.	TGTGCCAGCAGCCATCTAGCGGGAGGTACCTACGAGCAGTACTTC	CASSHLAGGTYEQYF
.	TRBV3-1/TRBV3-2	TRBJ2-5	.	TGTGCCAGCAGCCAAGAAAACGGGGGGACCCAGTACTTC	CASSQENGGTQYF
.	TRBV3-1/TRBV3-2	TRBJ1-2	.	TGTGCCAGCAGCCACGGACAGTATGGCTACACCTTC	CASSHGQYGYTF
TRBD2	TRBV28	TRBJ2-3	.	TGTGCCAGCAGTTTATCCCTTATTGGGGGGGCGCAGTATTTT	CASSLSLIGGAQYF
.	TRBV28	TRBJ1-5	.	TGTGCCAGCAGTTCCGGCAATCAGCCCCAGCATTTT	CASSSGNQPQHF
.	TRBV2	TRBJ1-3	.	TGTGCCAGCGGAAGTACAGCAGGAAACACCATATATTTT	CASGSTAGNTIYF
.	TRBV11-3	TRBJ1-3	.	TGTGCCAGCAGCGGAGGGGGAAACACCATATATTTT	CASSGGGNTIYF
TRBD1	TRBV19	TRBJ1-4	.	TGTGCCAGTACCCCAAGGGGGCCGGGCTTTGCAACTAATGAAAAACTGTTTTTT	CASTPRGPGFATNEKLFF
.	TRBV28	TRBJ1-2	.	TGTGCCAGCTACCGGGACTCTACTACGGGTGGCTACACCTTC	CASYRDSTTGGYTF
.	TRBV9	TRBJ1-5	.	TGTGCCAGCAGCGCGGACAGTGGGATTAGCAATCAGCCCCAGCATTTT	CASSADSGISNQPQHF
TRBD1	TRBV15	TRBJ1-1	few	TGTGCCACCAGCCGGCTTCACAGGGGAGTGAACACTGAAGCTTTCTTT	CATSRLHRGVNTEAFF
.	TRBV7-3	TRBJ1-2	.	TGTGCCAGCAGCTTAAACTCCGCAGGTGGCTACACCTTC	CASSLNSAGGYTF
.	TRBV28	TRBJ1-1	.	TGTGCCAGCAGTCTGACGGGGAACACTGAAGCTTTCTTT	CASSLTGNTEAFF
.	TRBV7-9	TRBJ2-7	.	TGTGCCAGCAGCTTAGCGGGGGGAGCCTACGAGCAGTACTTC	CASSLAGGAYEQYF
TRBD2	TRBV6-4	TRBJ2-1	.	TGTGCCAGCAGTCAGTGGACTAGCGGTTACAATGAGCAGTTCTTC	CASSQWTSGYNEQFF
.	TRBV28	TRBJ2-7	.	TGTGCCAGCAGTTTATTGTCAGGGTGGGCCTACGAGCAGTACTTC	CASSLLSGWAYEQYF
TRBD1	TRBV6-5	TRBJ1-2	.	TGTGCCAGCAGGGCCGACAGGGCCGCTAACTATGGCTACACCTTC	CASRADRAANYGYTF
.	TRBV7-2	TRBJ1-2	.	TGTGCCAGCAGCTTAGGACAGGCCAACCTCTATGGCTACACCTTC	CASSLGQANLYGYTF
TRBD1	TRBV5-1	TRBJ1-2	.	TGCGCCAGCAGCTCCGGACAGGGTGAAGTGAAGGGCTACACCTTC	CASSSGQGEVKGYTF
.	TRBV27	TRBJ1-2	.	TGTGCCAGCAGTTTATTTGGGGCCAACTATGGCTACACCTTC	CASSLFGANYGYTF
TRBD1	TRBV2	TRBJ2-5	.	TGTGCCAGCAGATTGGACAGGGGCGTAGTGGAGACCCAGTACTTC	CASRLDRGVVETQYF